The 6 T cell receptor beta chains listed next were all sequenced from one sample in a study of shared clonotypes between healthy human individuals. Positively selected for CCR7, the CD45RO-negative cells used as naive CD8 cells excluded terminally differentiated effector memory CD45RA+ cells. The table came from immunoSEQ multiplex PCR; TCRdb's copy has only in-frame clones and leaves some out. Of 800,000 to 950,000 clones in the sample, 95% to 97% were seen once. Material: naive CD8+ T cells sorted from blood. Receptors were obtained from a man aged 30 to 39 in good health.

The V call is TRBV6-1, the J call TRBJ2-5; D is ambiguous. Looked up from germline, CDR1 is MNHNS and CDR2 is SASEGT. The V and J ends lost 1 base and 5 bases respectively, with 5 bases between them. The CDR3 extends over 12 amino acids. The CDR3 DNA reads as TGTGCCAGCAGTGAAGACGGGGAGACCCAGTACTTC. Residues: CASSEDGETQYF.

The CDR3 DNA follows: TGTGCCAGCAGTTACGAGGGGGGTAGCTCCTACAATGAGCAGTTCTTC. Protein: CASSYEGGSSYNEQFF. This chain links TRBV6-6 with TRBJ2-1, with D possibly called TRBD1 or TRBD2 (6 bases each). Germline V gene lookup returns CDR1 MNHNY and CDR2 SVGAGI (reference sequence). There are 16 residues in the CDR3. V shed 2 bases and J shed 0 bases, with 11 bases lying between them.

In this sample, this clone turned up a few times. The V and J genes are TRBV28 and TRBJ2-7; TRBD2 aligns across 8 bases. The length of the CDR3 is 15 residues. Trimming took 2 bases from V and 4 from J; bases not matched to a gene: 7. CDR1 is MDHEN, CDR2 SYDVKM, per germline. The DNA for the CDR3 is TGTGCCAGCAGTTTAACGGGACTAGAAACATACGAGCAGTACTTC. Its translation: CASSLTGLETYEQYF.

Note on this clone: Other DNA variants within this sample encode the same CDR3. CDR3 residues: CASSLKSSYEQYF. The DNA of the CDR3 is TGTGCCAGCAGTTTAAAGAGCTCCTACGAGCAGTACTTC. The rearrangement links TRBV27 to TRBJ2-7, with unresolved D. The V end was cut by 2 bases, the J end by 0 bases, with 5 bases between. The CDR3 has 13 residues. The germline V gene has CDR1 MNHEY and CDR2 SMNVEV (reference sequence).

The V call is TRBV28, the J call TRBJ1-1, with D maybe TRBD1 (5 bases). Deletions cut 3 bases from V and 5 bases from J, with 22 bases between. This CDR3 has 17 amino acids. The V gene's germline CDR1 is MDHEN and CDR2 SYDVKM. The CDR3 DNA follows: TGTGCCAGCAGTTTCTATCCTTTCAGGGTGGGGGGAACTGAAGCTTTCTTT. This translates into CASSFYPFRVGGTEAFF.

V gene TRBV9 combines with J gene TRBJ2-2; TRBD1 or TRBD2 may be the D gene (6 bases each). CDR1 and CDR2 from the germline V gene are SGDLS and YYNGEE. Trimming removed 3 bases from V and 7 bases from J, with 19 bases in between. CDR3 length: 16 residues. The CDR3 reads CASSAGGGGGYGELFF. As DNA, the CDR3 is TGTGCCAGCAGCGCCGGAGGAGGGGGAGGATACGGGGAGCTGTTTTTT.